The clone carrying this TCR beta chain appeared once. This entry is derived from a study of control samples from healthy donors and cancer patients. The repertoire was sequenced with immunoSEQ multiplex PCR; TCRdb's copy has only in-frame clones and lacks some. The sample yields some 130,000 clones, approximately 94% seen once. The CDR3 loop spans 13 amino acids. CDR1 and CDR2 (germline): SGHKS, YYEKEE (reference sequence). Trimming removed 6 bases from V and 4 bases from J, with 13 bases in between. V usage is TRBV5-5 and J usage is TRBJ1-1; D uncertain. The sequence was obtained from a man aged 45-65 years with head and neck cancer. Sequenced input: PBMCs. CDR3 nucleotide sequence: TGTGCCAGCACCGTCGCCACCGCCACTGAAGCTTTCTTT. It encodes CASTVATATEAFF.